This T cell receptor (beta chain) came from a study of CD4 and CD8 cells across lung adenocarcinoma regions. The patients had localized lung adenocarcinoma, a non-small cell subtype. TCRdb ran MiXCR on the PCR reads and lists one entry per CDR3 protein. Of 6,600 or so distinct CDR3 sequences in the sample, 51% were seen once. V trimming: 6 bases; J trimming: 7 bases; junction bases outside the gene matches: 3. This CDR3 region has 14 residues. The germline CDR1 and CDR2 sequences are ENHRY and SYGVKD. Material for sequencing was CD4+ T cells from the center of a lung tumor. The sequence was obtained from a female donor with lung adenocarcinoma. The CD4 and CD8 labels of this study may be unreliable. The chain joins TRBV10-3 to TRBJ2-6; 10 nucleotides match TRBD1. This chain's CDR3 is CAIRRTGGANVLTF. Written as DNA, the CDR3 is TGTGCCATCAGGAGGACAGGGGGAGCCAACGTCCTGACTTTC.